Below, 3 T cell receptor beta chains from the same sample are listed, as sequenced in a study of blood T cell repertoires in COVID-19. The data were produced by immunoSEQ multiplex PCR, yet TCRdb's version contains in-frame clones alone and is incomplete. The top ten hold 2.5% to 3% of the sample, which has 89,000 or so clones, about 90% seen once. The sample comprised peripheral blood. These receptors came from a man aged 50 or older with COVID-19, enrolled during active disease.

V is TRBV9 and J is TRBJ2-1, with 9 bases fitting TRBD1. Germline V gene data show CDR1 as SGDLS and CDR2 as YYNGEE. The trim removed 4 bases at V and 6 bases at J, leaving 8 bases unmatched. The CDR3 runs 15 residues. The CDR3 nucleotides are TGTGCCAGCAGCAGTCCCGGGACAGGGATCAATGAGCAGTTCTTC. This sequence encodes CASSSPGTGINEQFF.

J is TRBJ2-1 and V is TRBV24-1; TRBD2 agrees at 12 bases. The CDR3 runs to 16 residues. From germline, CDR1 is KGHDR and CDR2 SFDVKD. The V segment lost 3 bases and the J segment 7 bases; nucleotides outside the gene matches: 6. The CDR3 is CATSDGLAGTGNEQFF. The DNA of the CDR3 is TGTGCCACCAGTGATGGACTAGCGGGGACGGGGAATGAGCAGTTCTTC.

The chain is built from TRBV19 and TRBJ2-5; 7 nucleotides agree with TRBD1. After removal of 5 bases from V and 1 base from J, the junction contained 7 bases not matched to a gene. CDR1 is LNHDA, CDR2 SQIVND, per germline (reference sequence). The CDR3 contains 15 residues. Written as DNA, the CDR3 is TGTGCCAGTAGTTCCGGACAGGCCTTCCAAGAGACCCAGTACTTC. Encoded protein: CASSSGQAFQETQYF.